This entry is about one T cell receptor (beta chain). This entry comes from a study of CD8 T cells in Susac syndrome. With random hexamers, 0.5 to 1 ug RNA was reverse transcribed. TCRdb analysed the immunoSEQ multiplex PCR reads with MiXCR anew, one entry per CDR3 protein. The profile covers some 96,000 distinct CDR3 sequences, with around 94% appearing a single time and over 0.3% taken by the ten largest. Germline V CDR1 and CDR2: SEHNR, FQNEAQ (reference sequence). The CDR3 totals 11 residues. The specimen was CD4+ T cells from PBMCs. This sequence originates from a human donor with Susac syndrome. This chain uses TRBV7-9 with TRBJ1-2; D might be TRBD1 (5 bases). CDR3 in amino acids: CVGGSNYGYTF. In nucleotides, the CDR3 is TGTGTTGGGGGGTCTAACTATGGCTACACCTTC. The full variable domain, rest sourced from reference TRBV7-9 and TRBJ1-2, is DTGVSQNPRHKITKRGQNVTFRCDPISEHNRLYWYRQTLGQGPEFLTYFQNEAQLEKSRLLSDRFSAERPKGSFSTLEIQRTEQGDSAMYLCVGGSNYGYTFGSGTRLTVV.